This T cell receptor (beta chain) was recovered during a study of T cell clusters in autoimmune cytopenias. TRB was amplified from about 270 ng of peripheral blood genomic DNA per sample. Germline V CDR1 and CDR2: LNHDA, SQIVND (reference sequence). This CDR3 has 12 amino acids. Multiplex touch-down PCR amplified TRB using TRB-A and TRB-B pools in one tube. Reanalyzing the multiplex PCR reads, TCRdb keeps one entry per CDR3 protein, without DNA. The sample table sets out around 11,000 distinct CDR3 sequences. Another study also made use of these data, one on T cell repertoires in aging, cancer and after chemotherapy. As reported in that work: Healthy donors lost TCR diversity with age mainly through richness, cancer patients through richness and evenness.

The rearrangement joins TRBV19 to TRBJ1-2. Sequenced: peripheral blood. The sequence came from a human donor in good health. The CDR3 reads CASSIDGDGYTF.